The 16 T cell receptor beta chains below all came from one sample that was sequenced in a study of shared clonotypes between healthy human individuals. Some clones are missing from TCRdb's copy, which holds only in-frame ones; the method was immunoSEQ multiplex PCR. The table lists roughly 2.5 million clones, approximately 90% of them singletons. Sequencing used naive CD4+ T cells sorted from blood. Subset given: CD45RA+ positively selected. Receptors originate from a young man in good health.

This clone was picked up one time. J is TRBJ2-1 and V is TRBV6-1, with 7 bases lining up with TRBD1. V trimming: 4 bases; J trimming: 1 base; junction bases outside the gene matches: 4. Germline V gene lookup returns CDR1 MNHNS and CDR2 SASEGT. The CDR3 contains 15 residues. The CDR3: CASSVTGASYNEQFF. The DNA of the CDR3 is TGTGCCAGCAGTGTAACAGGGGCTTCCTACAATGAGCAGTTCTTC.

The chain recombines TRBV9 with TRBJ2-3, with 10 bases aligning to TRBD2. This CDR3 is built from 15 residues. Germline trimming cut 4 bases from V and 4 bases from J; bases unmatched to any gene: 6. CDR1 and CDR2 (germline): SGDLS, YYNGEE. The chain's CDR3 is CASSRGLAGADTQYF. For the CDR3, the DNA is TGTGCCAGCAGCCGAGGGCTAGCGGGGGCAGATACGCAGTATTTT.

The V gene is TRBV29-1, the J gene TRBJ2-2, with no clear D. The CDR3 spans 14 residues. CDR1 is SQVTM, CDR2 ANQGSEA, per germline. The ends were cut back, 4 bases at V and 0 bases at J, with 9 bases in the middle. Here the CDR3 DNA reads TGCAGCGTTGTACTGGGGTCGAACACCGGGGAGCTGTTTTTT. This codes for CSVVLGSNTGELFF.

V is TRBV7-9 and J is TRBJ1-4; maybe TRBD1 (5 bases). This CDR3 is built from 15 residues. V was cut by 5 bases and J by 7 bases, with 17 bases left in between. The V gene's germline CDR1 is SEHNR and CDR2 FQNEAQ (reference sequence). This CDR3 is CASSLAGREGEKLFF. CDR3 coding DNA: TGTGCCAGCAGCCTTGCGGGCAGGGAAGGTGAAAAACTGTTTTTT.

The rearrangement joins TRBV7-2 to TRBJ2-7; tentatively, D is TRBD1 (5 bases). V lost 2 bases and J lost 7, with 15 bases in between. The CDR3 is 14 amino acids. Per germline, CDR1 SGHTA and CDR2 FQGNSA. The DNA for the CDR3 is TGTGCCAGCAGCTTATCACAGGTGATACGGGAGCAGTACTTC. Translated, it gives CASSLSQVIREQYF.

The rearrangement uses TRBV10-2 and TRBJ1-1, with D tentatively TRBD1 (5 bases). Trimming stripped 0 bases from V and 1 base from J, with 9 bases between. Germline V CDR1 and CDR2: WSHSY, SAAADI. The CDR3 spans 15 residues. The CDR3 loop reads CASSESQGKNTEAFF. DNA of the CDR3: TGCGCCAGCAGTGAGTCTCAGGGTAAGAACACTGAAGCTTTCTTT.

The chain has TRBV7-2 and TRBJ2-7; 7 bases are a match to TRBD1. CDR1 is SGHTA and CDR2 is FQGNSA in the germline V gene. Germline trimming cut 2 bases from V and 5 bases from J; bases unmatched to any gene: 9. The CDR3 is made up of 15 amino acids. The CDR3: CASSLIQGSRNEQYF. CDR3 in DNA: TGTGCCAGCAGCTTAATACAGGGGTCTAGAAACGAGCAGTACTTC.

This clone was seen a few times. This chain joins TRBV19 and TRBJ1-4; 7 positions match TRBD1. Germline CDR1 is LNHDA and CDR2 is SQIVND (reference sequence). The CDR3 covers 14 residues. Trimming removed 6 bases from V and 5 bases from J; junction bases left unmatched: 6. The CDR3 loop is CASRVGDSNEKLFF. The CDR3 DNA reads as TGTGCCAGTAGGGTAGGGGACAGCAATGAAAAACTGTTTTTT.

The chain uses TRBV5-1 and TRBJ1-6; 7 bases align to TRBD1. CDR1 and CDR2 from the germline V gene are SGHRS and YFSETQ. CDR3 length: 18 residues. The V and J ends lost 2 bases and 6 bases, in that order; junction bases with no gene match: 14. Here the CDR3 reads CASSLSRQGNMGNSPLHF. The DNA of the CDR3 is TGCGCCAGCAGCTTATCCAGACAGGGAAATATGGGTAATTCACCCCTCCACTTT. Filled out from reference TRBV5-1 and TRBJ1-6, the complete variable domain reads KAGVTQTPRYLIKTRGQQVTLSCSPISGHRSVSWYQQTPGQGLQFLFEYFSETQRNKGNFPGRFSGRQFSNSRSEMNVSTLELGDSALYLCASSLSRQGNMGNSPLHFGNGTRLTVT.

The chain links TRBV7-9 to TRBJ2-1, with 12 bases aligning to TRBD2. Germline loops: CDR1 SEHNR, CDR2 FQNEAQ (reference sequence). The CDR3 consists of 19 residues. Trimming at V came to 2 bases and at J to 5 bases, leaving 13 bases not matched to a gene. The CDR3 sequence: CASSLRFLAGGALNNEQFF. The CDR3 region has the DNA TGTGCCAGCAGCTTAAGGTTCCTAGCGGGAGGGGCGTTGAACAATGAGCAGTTCTTC.

V gene TRBV28 combines with J gene TRBJ2-2, with D perhaps TRBD1 (5 bases). The V gene lost 0 bases and the J gene lost 5 bases, with 10 bases spanning the gap. This CDR3 has 15 residues. In germline, CDR1 is MDHEN, CDR2 SYDVKM. Here the CDR3 reads CASSLWGRVTGELFF. CDR3 coding DNA: TGTGCCAGCAGTTTATGGGGCAGGGTGACCGGGGAGCTGTTTTTT.

In regard to this clone: At the DNA level, this CDR3 is encoded by other sequences in the same sample as well. J is TRBJ2-7 and V is TRBV20-1, with D unresolved. The CDR3 runs to 11 residues. Trimming left V 1 base short and J 5 bases short, with 6 bases between. CDR1 and CDR2 (germline): DFQATT, SNEGSKA (reference sequence). The DNA of the CDR3 is TGCAGTGCTAGAGTGGGGAACGAGCAGTACTTC. Translated: CSARVGNEQYF.

The genes are TRBV7-8 and TRBJ1-1; D might be TRBD1 (6 bases). This CDR3 spans 15 amino acids. Germline values: CDR1 SGHVS, CDR2 FQNEAQ. Deletions cut 1 base from V and 1 base from J, with 10 bases between. The CDR3 bases are TGTGCCAGCAGCTTAGGTCCGGGGGCGAACACTGAAGCTTTCTTT. Translating it yields CASSLGPGANTEAFF.

The rearrangement joins TRBV5-1 to TRBJ2-5; 8 nucleotides line up with TRBD2. The germline V gene encodes CDR1 SGHRS and CDR2 YFSETQ. V was pared by 4 bases and J by 5 bases, with 10 bases of the junction left unmatched. The CDR3 is 15 amino acids. The DNA of the CDR3 is TGCGCCAGCAGCGGGCTGTCGGGAGGGCGGGAGACCCAGTACTTC. It specifies CASSGLSGGRETQYF.

The V call is TRBV14, the J call TRBJ2-3, with a tentative D call TRBD1 (6 bases). The CDR3 is 13 residues long. V dropped 4 bases and J dropped 4 bases, with 9 bases sitting between them. Germline lookup yields CDR1 SGHDN and CDR2 FVKESK. CDR3 coding DNA: TGTGCCAGCAGCCGCAGGGGCCCAGATACGCAGTATTTT. It yields the protein CASSRRGPDTQYF.

The sample holds a few counts of this clone. The J gene is TRBJ1-4, the V gene TRBV10-3; TRBD1 might be the D (5 bases). From germline, CDR1 is ENHRY and CDR2 SYGVKD. Trimming removed 3 bases from V and 5 bases from J, with 13 bases in between. This CDR3 spans 15 amino acids. CDR3 nucleotide sequence: TGTGCCATCAGTGACGGGGCAGGCATGAATGAAAAACTGTTTTTT. As protein: CAISDGAGMNEKLFF.